Presented here are 11 T cell receptor beta chains from one specimen sequenced in a study of blood T cell repertoires in COVID-19. Sequencing used immunoSEQ multiplex PCR; TCRdb keeps in-frame clones, though not all of them. Of more than 300,000 clones listed, around 82% are singletons. Sequenced material: peripheral blood. These receptors came from a woman aged 45-65 years with acute or convalescent COVID-19.

The rearrangement links TRBV24-1 to TRBJ2-3; possible D gene TRBD1, 5 bases. This CDR3 is 15 amino acids long. Germline assignment: CDR1 KGHDR and CDR2 SFDVKD. Trimming cost V 3 bases and J 1 base, with 10 bases left between them. The DNA of the CDR3 is TGTGCCACCAGTGATGTGGGGCTCGGCACAGATACGCAGTATTTT. This translates into CATSDVGLGTDTQYF.

The chain is built from TRBV5-1 and TRBJ2-2, with D possibly TRBD1 on 5 matching bases. The CDR3 consists of 15 residues. CDR1 is SGHRS and CDR2 is YFSETQ in the germline V gene. V was cut by 0 bases and J by 3 bases, with 9 bases left in between. The CDR3 sequence: CASSLEGVDTGELFF. The CDR3 DNA reads as TGCGCCAGCAGCTTGGAAGGGGTCGACACCGGGGAGCTGTTTTTT.

This chain links TRBV6-1 with TRBJ1-2; TRBD1 agrees at 10 bases. V was pared by 2 bases and J by 8 bases, with 8 bases of the junction left unmatched. Germline CDR1 is MNHNS and CDR2 is SASEGT. The CDR3 spans 15 residues. The CDR3 sequence: CASSETDRGRGGYTF. The DNA for the CDR3 is TGTGCCAGCAGTGAAACCGACAGGGGGCGCGGAGGCTACACCTTC.

Details on this clone: The junction shows a germline mismatch at one end, possibly a read error. In DNA form, the CDR3 reads TGTGCCAGCAGCGAAGGGAGCAGGGGTAAAGGCTACACCTTC. This encodes CASSEGSRGKGYTF. The V and J genes are TRBV6-1 and TRBJ1-2, with a weak D call TRBD1 (6 bases). Germline values: CDR1 MNHNS, CDR2 SASEGT. The CDR3 is 14 amino acids.

The chain is built from TRBV6-6 and TRBJ1-5; 7 bases align to TRBD1. The CDR3 covers 14 residues. Germline assignment: CDR1 MNHNY and CDR2 SVGAGI (reference sequence). V lost 6 bases to trimming and J lost 9 bases; unmatched junction nucleotides: 11. CDR3 amino acids: CASSEGQAKGPQHF. The CDR3 DNA follows: TGTGCCAGCAGCGAAGGACAGGCAAAGGGGCCCCAGCATTTT.

This clone turned up a few times. Other DNA sequences in the sample encode the same CDR3. The chain has TRBV5-4 and TRBJ1-5; D not resolved. CDR1 is SGHNT, CDR2 YYREEE, per germline (reference sequence). V lost 0 bases and J 6 bases, leaving 10 bases between the germline ends. The CDR3 consists of 14 residues. In DNA, the CDR3 is TGTGCCAGCAGCTTGGGCGGCATGGGTCAGCCCCAGCATTTT. Translation: CASSLGGMGQPQHF.

V usage is TRBV9 and J usage is TRBJ2-1; TRBD2 matches at 7 bases. V trimming: 4 bases; J trimming: 8 bases; junction bases outside the gene matches: 9. Germline CDR1 reads SGDLS; CDR2 reads YYNGEE. The CDR3 is 14 residues long. CDR3 region: CASSISGLVDEQFF. The CDR3 DNA follows: TGTGCCAGCAGCATCAGCGGACTAGTCGATGAGCAGTTCTTC.

The rearrangement uses TRBV2 and TRBJ1-2; D might be TRBD1 (6 bases). Deletions cut 7 bases from V and 2 bases from J, with 14 bases between. This CDR3 is built from 14 residues. Germline loops: CDR1 SNHLY, CDR2 FYNNEI. The CDR3 DNA reads as TGTGCCAGCACTTTCCAGGGGCCCAACTATGGCTACACCTTC. It yields the protein CASTFQGPNYGYTF.

This chain links TRBV10-3 with TRBJ2-7, with 7 bases fitting TRBD2. CDR3 length: 15 amino acids. Germline V gene data show CDR1 as ENHRY and CDR2 as SYGVKD. Trimming removed 3 bases from V and 0 bases from J; junction bases left unmatched: 5. The CDR3 bases are TGTGCCATCAGTGACCGGACTAGAAGCTCCTACGAGCAGTACTTC. Its translation: CAISDRTRSSYEQYF.

The chain couples TRBV4-2 to TRBJ2-3; 12 bases align to TRBD2. The V segment lost 5 bases and the J segment 2 bases; nucleotides outside the gene matches: 8. The CDR3 has 17 amino acids. Germline V gene lookup returns CDR1 LGHNA and CDR2 YNFKEQ. CDR3 in DNA: TGTGCCAGCAGCGCCAGACTAGCGGGAGCGGTCACAGATACGCAGTATTTT. The encoded protein is CASSARLAGAVTDTQYF.

The chain couples TRBV19 to TRBJ1-5; 12 bases match TRBD1. CDR1 and CDR2 from the germline V gene are LNHDA and SQIVND (reference sequence). The CDR3 length is 17 residues. V gave up 10 bases and J gave up 1 base; unmatched junction bases: 11. CDR3 sequence: CATTLGQGAGSNQPQHF. The CDR3 DNA reads as TGTGCCACCACACTGGGACAGGGGGCCGGGAGCAATCAGCCCCAGCATTTT.